Described below is a single T cell receptor (beta chain) sequence and its context. Its antigen is undetermined. This sample was included in a study of cytomegalovirus exposure and HLA in healthy donors. The ends lost 4 bases at V and 5 bases at J; junction bases unmatched: 6. The CDR3 sequence is 14 residues long. Germline assignment: CDR1 SGHRS and CDR2 YFSETQ. Overall study findings and caveats: Later analysis associated a missense DCLRE1C variant with TCR beta V- and J-gene trimming.

Participants comprised healthy donors of bone marrow. Primers for the PCR totalled 60 Vbeta and 13 Jbeta. Using immunoSEQ multiplex PCR, the repertoire was profiled, and TCRdb retains in-frame clones only, with some absent. This repertoire shows some 130,000 clones, around 79% found once; its top ten account for about 6.8%. The sample consisted of PBMCs. This clonotype was sampled from a man aged 35-49 years in good health and CMV-seropositive. The chain combines TRBV5-1 with TRBJ2-5; 9 bases fit TRBD2. The CDR3 spells CASSLVAGAETQYF. The DNA of the CDR3 is TGCGCCAGCAGCCTCGTAGCGGGAGCGGAGACCCAGTACTTC.